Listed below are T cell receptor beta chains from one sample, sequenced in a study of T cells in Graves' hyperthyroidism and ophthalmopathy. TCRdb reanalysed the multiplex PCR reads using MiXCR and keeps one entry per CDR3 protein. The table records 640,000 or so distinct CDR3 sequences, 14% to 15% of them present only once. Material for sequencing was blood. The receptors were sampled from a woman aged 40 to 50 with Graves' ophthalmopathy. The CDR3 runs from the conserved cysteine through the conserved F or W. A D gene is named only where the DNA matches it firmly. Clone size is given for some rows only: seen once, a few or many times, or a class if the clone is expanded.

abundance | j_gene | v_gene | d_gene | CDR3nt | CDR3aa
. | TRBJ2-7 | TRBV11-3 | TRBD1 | TGTGCCAGCAGCCATAACAGGGGTTCCTACGAGCAGTACTTC | CASSHNRGSYEQYF
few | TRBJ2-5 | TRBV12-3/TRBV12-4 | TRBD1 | TGTGCCAGCAGTTTCAGTGACAGGGGGCATCGAGAGACCCAGTACTTC | CASSFSDRGHRETQYF
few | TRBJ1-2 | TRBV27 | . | TGTGCCAGCAGTTTACGAGGGGTGGCTGGCTACACCTTC | CASSLRGVAGYTF
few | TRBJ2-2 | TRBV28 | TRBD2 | TGTGCCAGCAGTTTTTTGGAGTGGCGGGCTAGCGGGAGATCCGGGGAGCTGTTTTTT | CASSFLEWRASGRSGELFF
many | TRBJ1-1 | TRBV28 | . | TGTGCCAGTACCTGGGGCCCCGGAGGAACTGAAGCTTTCTTT | CASTWGPGGTEAFF
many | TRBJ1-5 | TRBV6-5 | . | TGTGCCAGCAGCCCAGGGGTCGGACAGCCCCAGCATTTT | CASSPGVGQPQHF
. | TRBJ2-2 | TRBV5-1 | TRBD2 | TGCGCCAGCAGCTGGACTAGCGGTTCTGGGCGGGAGCTGTTTTTT | CASSWTSGSGRELFF
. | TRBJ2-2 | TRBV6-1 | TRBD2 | TGTGCCAGCAGGAGTAGCGGGAGATACGGGGAGCTGTTTTTT | CASRSSGRYGELFF
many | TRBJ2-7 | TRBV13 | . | TGTGCCAGCAGCTTACTGGGGGGGGCGGGAGAGCAGTACTTC | CASSLLGGAGEQYF
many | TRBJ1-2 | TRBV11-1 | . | TGTGCCAGCAGCTCAACTGGAGATTGGGGCTATGGCTACACCTTC | CASSSTGDWGYGYTF
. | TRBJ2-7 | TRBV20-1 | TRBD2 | TGCAGTGCTAGAGATCTTAGCGGGAGGGACGAGCAGTACTTC | CSARDLSGRDEQYF